This T cell receptor beta chain was documented in a study of PD-1 blockade in mismatch repair-deficient tumors. Turning to the study itself: Patients had more than ten mismatch repair-deficient cancer types, all previously treated and progressing. Overall study results and limits: Rapid post-treatment expansion, then contraction, generally preceding radiologic response, marked tumor-resident clones.

The CDR3 spans 15 residues. J was trimmed by 5 bases and V by 5 bases; bases with no gene match: 10. From germline, CDR1 is MDHEN and CDR2 SYDVKM. Worth noting for this clone: Its antigen is not known.

TCRs were sequenced from a few patients responding to pembrolizumab. The assay was immunoSEQ multiplex PCR, and TCRdb's table has in-frame clones only and misses some. This sample has tens of thousands of clones, with around 80% found just once. The chain couples TRBV28 to TRBJ2-7; 9 bases line up with TRBD1. The clonotype originates from an adult with mismatch repair-deficient cancer. This specimen was peripheral blood, taken 2 weeks after starting pembrolizumab. CDR3 coding DNA: TGTGCCAGCAGTATGGGGGGACAGGGTACCCACGAGCAGTACTTC. Its translation is CASSMGGQGTHEQYF.